Sequencing of this TCR beta chain was carried out in a study of early T cells in non-severe SARS-CoV-2 infection. Study background: From unsorted whole blood, bulk RNA was sequenced, and the chains remained unpaired. Whole-study findings and limits: VDJdb matching favored anti-spike CD8 responses, missing private and CD4 specificities.

Researchers tagged individual cDNA molecules with unique molecular identifiers. One entry per CDR3 protein, called by TCRdb with MiXCR from the 5' RACE reads. Of approximately 70,000 distinct CDR3 sequences detected, 12% appear once; the ten largest clones hold roughly 6%. A remark on this clonotype: No antigen is known for it.

CDR1 and CDR2 from the germline V gene are SQVTM and ANQGSEA. The CDR3 is made up of 11 amino acids. Trimming shortened V by 5 bases and J by 9 bases, and 11 bases separated the two germline ends. The sequence came from an adult who was a healthcare worker with PCR-confirmed SARS-CoV-2 infection or an uninfected control (not recorded which). This chain links TRBV29-1 with TRBJ2-1; D call uncertain. The source material was whole blood. In nucleotides, the CDR3 is TGCAGCGTTAGGGCGGCCGGTGAGCAGTTCTTC. It specifies CSVRAAGEQFF.